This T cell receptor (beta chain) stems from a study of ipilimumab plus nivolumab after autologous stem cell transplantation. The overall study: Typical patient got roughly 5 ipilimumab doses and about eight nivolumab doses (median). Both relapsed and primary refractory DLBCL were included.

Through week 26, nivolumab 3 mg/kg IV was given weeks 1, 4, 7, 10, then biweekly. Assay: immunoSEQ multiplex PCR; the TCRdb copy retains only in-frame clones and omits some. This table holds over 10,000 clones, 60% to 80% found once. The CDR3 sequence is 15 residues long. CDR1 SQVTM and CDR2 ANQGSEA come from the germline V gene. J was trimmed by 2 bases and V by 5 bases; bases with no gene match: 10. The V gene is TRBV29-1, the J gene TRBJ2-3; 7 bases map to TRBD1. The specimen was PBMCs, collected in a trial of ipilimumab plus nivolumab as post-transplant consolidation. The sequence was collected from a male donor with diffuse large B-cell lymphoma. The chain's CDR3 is CSVRGPLGYTDTQYF. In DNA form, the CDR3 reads TGCAGCGTTAGGGGGCCGTTGGGTTACACAGATACGCAGTATTTT.